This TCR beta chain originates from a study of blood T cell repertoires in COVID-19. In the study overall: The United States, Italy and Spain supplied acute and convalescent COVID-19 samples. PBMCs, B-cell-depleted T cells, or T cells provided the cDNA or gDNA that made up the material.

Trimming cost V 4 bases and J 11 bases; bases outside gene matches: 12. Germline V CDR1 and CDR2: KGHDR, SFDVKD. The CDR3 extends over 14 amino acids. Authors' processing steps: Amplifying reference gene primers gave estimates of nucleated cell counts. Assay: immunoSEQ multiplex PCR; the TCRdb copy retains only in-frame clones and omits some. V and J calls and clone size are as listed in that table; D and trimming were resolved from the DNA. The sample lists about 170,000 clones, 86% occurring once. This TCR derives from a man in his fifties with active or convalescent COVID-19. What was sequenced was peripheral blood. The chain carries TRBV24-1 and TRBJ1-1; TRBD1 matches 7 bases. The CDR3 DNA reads TGTGCCACCAGTGACCAGCGGACAGGTCCAAGGGCTTTCTTT. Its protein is CATSDQRTGPRAFF.